The 24 T cell receptor beta chains below all came from one sample that was sequenced in a study of T-cell reconstitution after alpha-beta-depleted transplantation in children. Preparing the TCRbeta library involved the use of unique molecular identifiers. MiXCR was run by TCRdb on the PCR reads, yielding one entry per CDR3 protein. Of 100,000 or so distinct CDR3 sequences in the sample, over 9% were seen once. This material consisted of PBMCs from the stem cell graft donor, taken from the stem cell graft. The receptors stem from a human donor who donated a stem cell graft to a child with inherited bone marrow failure.

J is TRBJ2-1 and V is TRBV5-1; the match to TRBD2 covers 7 bases. J was trimmed by 9 bases and V by 2 bases; bases with no gene match: 11. This CDR3 is built from 15 residues. Germline V CDR1 and CDR2: SGHRS, YFSETQ. This CDR3 is CASSLGTTRASEQFF. The CDR3, as DNA: TGCGCCAGCAGCTTAGGGACTACGAGGGCCAGTGAGCAGTTCTTC.

The chain recombines TRBV3-1 with TRBJ1-4; D is unresolved. Germline V lookup: CDR1 LGHDT, CDR2 YNNKEL (reference sequence). V lost 1 base and J 8 bases, leaving 11 bases between the germline ends. The CDR3 sequence is 14 residues long. CDR3 loop: CASSQGFSGEKLFF. In nucleotides, the CDR3 is TGTGCCAGCAGCCAAGGTTTTAGCGGCGAAAAACTGTTTTTT.

J is TRBJ2-1 and V is TRBV7-8; 9 bases match TRBD2. Germline V gene data show CDR1 as SGHVS and CDR2 as FQNEAQ. With V trimmed by 4 bases and J by 6 bases, 4 bases remained unmatched. This CDR3 comprises 14 residues. DNA of the CDR3: TGTGCCAGCAGCTGGGGCGGGAGGGGCAATGAGCAGTTCTTC. Translation: CASSWGGRGNEQFF.

The chain recombines TRBV7-6 with TRBJ2-2; D gene ambiguous. This CDR3 has 13 amino acids. In germline, CDR1 is SGHVS, CDR2 FNYEAQ. Trimming removed 5 bases at V and 5 bases at J, with 9 bases between. CDR3 nucleotides: TGTGCCAGCAGCGTGACAAGAACCGGGGAGCTGTTTTTT. Translated, it gives CASSVTRTGELFF. Variable domain in full (rest from reference TRBV7-6 and TRBJ2-2): GAGVSQSPRYKVTKRGQDVALRCDPISGHVSLYWYRQALGQGPEFLTYFNYEAQQDKSGLPNDRFSAERPEGSISTLTIQRTEQRDSAMYRCASSVTRTGELFFGEGSRLTVL.

CDR3 DNA sequence: TGCAGTGCTTCGGACAGCTACGAGCAGTACTTC. Translated, it gives CSASDSYEQYF. This chain connects TRBV20-1 to TRBJ2-7; weak D call: TRBD1 (6 bases). Germline V gives CDR1 DFQATT, CDR2 SNEGSKA (reference sequence). The CDR3 is 11 amino acids. V was cut by 5 bases and J by 3 bases, with 8 bases left in between.

This clonotype was counted between two and nine times. The genes are TRBV20-1 and TRBJ1-2; 7 bases map to TRBD1. The V segment lost 4 bases and the J segment 8 bases; nucleotides outside the gene matches: 7. From germline, CDR1 is DFQATT and CDR2 SNEGSKA (reference sequence). The CDR3 runs to 12 residues. The CDR3 loop reads CSAIEGARGYTF. The CDR3 DNA is TGCAGTGCTATCGAGGGGGCGCGAGGCTACACCTTC.

In this sample, this clonotype turned up many times. The genes are TRBV18 and TRBJ2-2; D gene ambiguous. The germline V and J ends were trimmed by 3 bases and 4 bases, with 9 bases remaining between them. Looked up from germline, CDR1 is KGHSH and CDR2 is LQKENI. CDR3 length: 14 residues. CDR3 sequence: CASSPVRATGELFF. The CDR3 DNA reads TGTGCCAGCTCACCGGTCCGGGCCACCGGGGAGCTGTTTTTT.

The V and J genes are TRBV6-6 and TRBJ2-7; the D gene is possibly TRBD2 (5 bases). The germline V and J ends were trimmed by 11 bases and 3 bases, with 14 bases remaining between them. Germline-derived CDR1 and CDR2 are MNHNY and SVGAGI (reference sequence). The CDR3 contains 12 residues. CDR3 amino acids: CASEGDNYEQYF. CDR3 in DNA: TGTGCCTCTGAGGGTGACAACTACGAGCAGTACTTC.

This chain links TRBV20-1 with TRBJ2-7; 9 bases agree with TRBD1. V dropped 5 bases and J dropped 3; count of bases not matched to a gene: 5. The CDR3 is made up of 13 amino acids. Germline-derived CDR1 and CDR2 are DFQATT and SNEGSKA (reference sequence). The CDR3: CSAEDRGNYEQYF. Written as DNA, the CDR3 is TGCAGTGCTGAAGACAGGGGGAACTACGAGCAGTACTTC.

There are many counts of this clonotype. CDR3 in DNA: TGTGCCAGCAGCTCCTCCCCCGCGGGACAGGGGGGCGGCTATGGCTACACCTTC. Amino acid sequence: CASSSSPAGQGGGYGYTF. The chain is built from TRBV7-2 and TRBJ1-2; 11 nucleotides agree with TRBD1. The CDR3 loop spans 18 amino acids. Losses at the gene ends were 4 bases for V and 4 bases for J; bases not matched to a gene: 14. The germline V gene has CDR1 SGHTA and CDR2 FQGNSA. Variable domain in full (rest from reference TRBV7-2 and TRBJ1-2): GAGVSQSPSNKVTEKGKDVELRCDPISGHTALYWYRQSLGQGLEFLIYFQGNSAPDKSGLPSDRFSAERTGGSVSTLTIQRTQQEDSAVYLCASSSSPAGQGGGYGYTFGSGTRLTVV.

This clonotype was seen ten or more times. V usage is TRBV29-1 and J usage is TRBJ2-1, with a possible D match to TRBD1 (6 bases). CDR1 and CDR2 (germline): SQVTM, ANQGSEA. The CDR3 runs 16 residues. V was clipped by 1 base and J by 3 bases, with 16 bases between them. The CDR3 sequence: CSVEVHQGNSYNEQFF. In DNA, the CDR3 is TGCAGCGTTGAAGTCCATCAGGGGAACAGCTACAATGAGCAGTTCTTC.

The chain combines TRBV19 with TRBJ1-5; D is uncertain. This CDR3 region has 15 residues. V was trimmed by 1 base and J by 0 bases, leaving 7 bases between them. Germline CDR1 LNHDA, CDR2 SQIVND (reference sequence). Here the CDR3 DNA reads TGTGCCAGTAGTATAGGAGCGTATAGCAATCAGCCCCAGCATTTT. Translated, it gives CASSIGAYSNQPQHF.

This clonotype showed up many times. V is TRBV4-2 and J is TRBJ2-1; TRBD2 matches at 7 bases. CDR1 and CDR2 (germline): LGHNA, YNFKEQ. Trimming cost V 2 bases and J 7 bases; bases outside gene matches: 5. The CDR3 covers 14 residues. CDR3 loop: CASSQPGLMNEQFF. DNA for the CDR3: TGTGCCAGCAGCCAACCGGGACTAATGAATGAGCAGTTCTTC.

This clonotype was detected many times. The chain links TRBV7-2 to TRBJ2-3; D could derive from TRBD1 or TRBD2 (6 bases each). Germline V lookup: CDR1 SGHTA, CDR2 FQGNSA. The CDR3 spans 14 residues. The germline V and J ends were trimmed by 8 bases and 1 base, with 13 bases remaining between them. The CDR3: CASSRGTGTDTQYF. The CDR3 DNA is TGTGCCAGCTCGAGGGGGACTGGCACAGATACGCAGTATTTT.

The chain combines TRBV23-1 with TRBJ2-7; no definite D call. TRBV23-1 is treated as an ORF (open reading frame) with a function not yet certain. The CDR3 covers 15 residues. V was shortened by 2 bases and J by 0 bases, with 11 bases between the two germline ends. The chain's CDR3 is CASSQRPAGSYEQYF. In DNA, the CDR3 is TGCGCCAGCAGTCAACGCCCCGCCGGCTCCTACGAGCAGTACTTC.

This clonotype was observed at least ten times. J is TRBJ1-6 and V is TRBV27, with D uncertain. Trimming shortened V by 1 base and J by 5 bases, and 0 bases separated the two germline ends. This CDR3 has 12 residues. The germline gives CDR1 MNHEY, CDR2 SMNVEV (reference sequence). The CDR3 protein is CASSLYNSPLHF. Written as DNA, the CDR3 is TGTGCCAGCAGTTTATATAATTCACCCCTCCACTTT.

This clonotype was detected many times. The rearrangement joins TRBV9 to TRBJ2-6, with D unclear. Between the trimmed V and J ends, which lost 3 bases and 0 bases, there was a span of 7 bases. The CDR3 covers 15 residues. Looked up from germline, CDR1 is SGDLS and CDR2 is YYNGEE. CDR3 region: CASSAARSGANVLTF. The CDR3 region has the DNA TGTGCCAGCAGCGCCGCCCGCTCTGGGGCCAACGTCCTGACTTTC.

The chain carries TRBV7-9 and TRBJ2-5, with 7 nucleotides matching TRBD1. The ends lost 5 bases at V and 5 bases at J; junction bases unmatched: 11. The CDR3 sequence is 15 residues long. Germline V gene data show CDR1 as SEHNR and CDR2 as FQNEAQ (reference sequence). The CDR3 sequence is CASSRRQGDTETQYF. Here the CDR3 DNA reads TGTGCCAGCAGCCGCAGACAGGGAGACACGGAGACCCAGTACTTC.

In this sample, this clonotype turned up many times. The rearrangement joins TRBV4-3 to TRBJ2-1, with a tentative D call TRBD1 (5 bases). V lost 4 bases and J lost 6, with 10 bases in between. CDR1 is LGHNA and CDR2 is YSLEER in the germline V gene. The CDR3 extends over 13 amino acids. The CDR3 is CASSPRVFNEQFF. For the CDR3, the DNA is TGCGCCAGCAGCCCCAGGGTTTTCAATGAGCAGTTCTTC.

This clonotype was picked up many times. This rearrangement joins TRBV20-1 to TRBJ2-4; maybe TRBD1 (6 bases). CDR3 length: 15 residues. V was clipped by 0 bases and J by 0 bases, with 9 bases between them. In germline, CDR1 is DFQATT, CDR2 SNEGSKA (reference sequence). The CDR3 loop reads CSAREARGAKNIQYF. The CDR3 DNA follows: TGCAGTGCTAGAGAGGCCAGGGGAGCCAAAAACATTCAGTACTTC.

The chain recombines TRBV6-6 with TRBJ1-4, with 10 bases that match TRBD1. Per the germline V gene, CDR1 is MNHNY and CDR2 is SVGAGI (reference sequence). J was trimmed by 11 bases and V by 5 bases; bases with no gene match: 5. The CDR3 has 13 amino acids. For the CDR3, the DNA is TGTGCCAGCAGTGACAGGGGGCCCGGTAAACTGTTTTTT. This codes for CASSDRGPGKLFF.

This clonotype was found many times. V is TRBV7-3 and J is TRBJ2-2; D is ambiguous. Germline assignment: CDR1 SGHTA and CDR2 FQGTGA. The CDR3 is made up of 16 amino acids. V was clipped by 6 bases and J by 0 bases, with 14 bases between them. CDR3 in amino acids: CASRPQGLANTGELFF. As DNA, the CDR3 is TGTGCCAGCAGGCCTCAAGGCCTAGCGAACACCGGGGAGCTGTTTTTT. The variable domain in full, completed from reference TRBV7-3 and TRBJ2-2, reads GAGVSQTPSNKVTEKGKYVELRCDPISGHTALYWYRQSLGQGPEFLIYFQGTGAADDSGLPNDRFFAVRPEGSVSTLKIQRTERGDSAVYLCASRPQGLANTGELFFGEGSRLTVL.

The sample holds many counts of this clonotype. The V and J genes are TRBV6-1 and TRBJ2-1; D is possibly TRBD2 (5 bases). CDR1 is MNHNS and CDR2 is SASEGT in the germline V gene. This CDR3 comprises 14 residues. V shed 6 bases and J shed 8 bases, with 17 bases lying between them. The CDR3 is CASSPVPGGYEQFF. As DNA, the CDR3 is TGTGCCAGCAGCCCTGTACCCGGCGGGTATGAGCAGTTCTTC.

This clonotype was found many times. The rearrangement joins TRBV20-1 to TRBJ2-1; D unresolved. This CDR3 has 14 amino acids. The V end was cut by 1 base, the J end by 10 bases, with 17 bases between. Germline CDR1 reads DFQATT; CDR2 reads SNEGSKA (reference sequence). CDR3 sequence: CSARATYTMWEQFF. The DNA of the CDR3 is TGCAGTGCTAGAGCTACATACACAATGTGGGAGCAGTTCTTC.